The following is a T cell receptor beta chain sequence with its context. The antigen is not known. This sample was included in a study of CD8+ T cells in alopecia areata. Study-level information: Oral tofacitinib (5 to 10 mg twice daily) was administered to treated patients. Findings and caveats of the study: Affected scalp, especially in alopecia totalis/universalis, had a higher clonality than normal scalp did. The study found that many expanded lesional clones persisted in scalp and blood during tofacitinib.

Extraction of RNA preceded its reverse transcription into cDNA, which served as the sequencing template. TCRdb's table, derived via immunoSEQ multiplex PCR, lists solely in-frame clones and lacks some. Counted here are approximately 190,000 clones, nearly 60% occurring once; the ten biggest clones make up 5.5% to 6%. Treatment of the sample: oral pan-JAK inhibitor, 5-10 mg twice daily. The study team obtained lesional scalp punch biopsies and peripheral blood from alopecia areata patients. The V gene lost 0 bases and the J gene lost 8 bases, with 8 bases spanning the gap. The CDR3 runs to 13 residues. The germline gives CDR1 MNHNY, CDR2 SVGAGI (reference sequence).

The chain combines TRBV6-6 with TRBJ1-3; D remains ambiguous. The sequence was obtained from a human donor with alopecia areata. The sequencing used CD4+ T cells sorted from blood, collected at week 24, from a patient treated with tofacitinib. This CDR3 is CASSYSGRDTIYF. CDR3 sequence (DNA): TGTGCCAGCAGTTACTCAGGAAGGGACACCATATATTTT.